Listed below are T cell receptor beta chains from one sample, sequenced in a study of OX40 agonist ivuxolimab in advanced cancers. Data came from immunoSEQ multiplex PCR; TCRdb stores just in-frame clones and leaves some out. This sample has some 86,000 clones; roughly 88% occur once, and the top ten carry under 4%. The material was CD4+ or CD8+ T cells sorted from blood, obtained in a trial of the OX40 agonist ivuxolimab. The receptors were sampled from an adult with an advanced solid tumor such as melanoma, head and neck, liver or kidney cancer. CDR3s leave out the opening cysteine and the closing phenylalanine or tryptophan. A D gene is named only where the DNA matches it firmly.

CDR3 protein: ASSPPGTPLTDTQY
J gene: TRBJ2-3
V gene: TRBV7-9
D gene: -

CDR3 protein: ASSFSSYQETQY
J gene: TRBJ2-5
V gene: TRBV11-3
D gene: -

CDR3 protein: ASSLVLGESKEQY
J gene: TRBJ2-7
V gene: TRBV5-1
D gene: -

CDR3 protein: ASSKYPRARFYEQY
J gene: TRBJ2-7
V gene: TRBV19
D gene: -

CDR3 protein: ASSLMGQGAKEQY
J gene: TRBJ2-7
V gene: TRBV5-1
D gene: TRBD1

CDR3 protein: ASTVSRSYNEQF
J gene: TRBJ2-1
V gene: TRBV6-1
D gene: -

CDR3 protein: ASSLGTGKVSGANVLT
J gene: TRBJ2-6
V gene: TRBV7-9
D gene: -

CDR3 protein: ASSLFPLSGSEDEQF
J gene: TRBJ2-1
V gene: TRBV27
D gene: TRBD2

CDR3 protein: ASSSREGGSYEQY
J gene: TRBJ2-7
V gene: TRBV5-4
D gene: -

CDR3 protein: ASSLSDSVAKNIQY
J gene: TRBJ2-4
V gene: TRBV5-1
D gene: -

CDR3 protein: ASSHKRGDTGPRGYT
J gene: TRBJ1-2
V gene: TRBV4-1
D gene: -

CDR3 protein: ASSQSGTGGRFEQY
J gene: TRBJ2-7
V gene: TRBV9
D gene: TRBD1

CDR3 protein: ASSLIMSASEQY
J gene: TRBJ2-7
V gene: TRBV7-9
D gene: -

CDR3 protein: ASTRGAATGELF
J gene: TRBJ2-2
V gene: TRBV27
D gene: -

CDR3 protein: ASSAPRGLAY
J gene: TRBJ2-5
V gene: TRBV6-5
D gene: -

CDR3 protein: ASSQVRLGTTGELF
J gene: TRBJ2-2
V gene: TRBV18
D gene: -

CDR3 protein: ASRLTGEQEKLF
J gene: TRBJ1-4
V gene: TRBV28
D gene: TRBD1

CDR3 protein: ASSLGGNYGYT
J gene: TRBJ1-2
V gene: TRBV5-1
D gene: -

CDR3 protein: ASKETGGTGELF
J gene: TRBJ2-2
V gene: TRBV2
D gene: TRBD1

CDR3 protein: ASSLGRVETQY
J gene: TRBJ2-5
V gene: TRBV11-2
D gene: -

CDR3 protein: ASSPTGVTYEQY
J gene: TRBJ2-7
V gene: TRBV28
D gene: TRBD1

CDR3 protein: ASSLQTGTYEQY
J gene: -
V gene: TRBV5-1
D gene: -

CDR3 protein: ASSPDPYEQY
J gene: TRBJ2-7
V gene: TRBV2
D gene: -

CDR3 protein: ASSEFGGGLETQY
J gene: TRBJ2-5
V gene: TRBV25-1
D gene: -

CDR3 protein: ASELRGEQF
J gene: TRBJ2-1
V gene: TRBV11-3
D gene: -

CDR3 protein: ASSPFYNEQF
J gene: TRBJ2-1
V gene: TRBV9
D gene: -

CDR3 protein: ASSKGGWGADTQY
J gene: TRBJ2-3
V gene: TRBV19
D gene: -

CDR3 protein: ASSQEPWGATEAF
J gene: TRBJ1-1
V gene: TRBV4-3
D gene: -

CDR3 protein: ASSPGRTYEQY
J gene: TRBJ2-7
V gene: TRBV18
D gene: -

CDR3 protein: ASSLEGVWVSNQPQH
J gene: TRBJ1-5
V gene: TRBV5-5
D gene: -

CDR3 protein: ASSWDSSYEQY
J gene: TRBJ2-7
V gene: TRBV5-6
D gene: TRBD1

CDR3 protein: ASSDPSDETQY
J gene: TRBJ2-5
V gene: TRBV11-2
D gene: -

CDR3 protein: ASSPRTGTSNQPQH
J gene: TRBJ1-5
V gene: TRBV19
D gene: TRBD1

CDR3 protein: ASSLVGGRIDTQY
J gene: TRBJ2-3
V gene: TRBV7-8
D gene: -

CDR3 protein: ASSKGPRGNTGELF
J gene: TRBJ2-2
V gene: TRBV21-1
D gene: -

CDR3 protein: ASSQAGIRTSGPSYEQY
J gene: TRBJ2-7
V gene: TRBV14
D gene: TRBD2

CDR3 protein: ASSSGGTEAF
J gene: TRBJ1-1
V gene: TRBV18
D gene: -

CDR3 protein: ASSLNFGLGHGEQF
J gene: TRBJ2-1
V gene: TRBV7-3
D gene: -

CDR3 protein: ASSGAASGPGETQY
J gene: TRBJ2-5
V gene: TRBV2
D gene: TRBD2

CDR3 protein: ADGLAGFEQF
J gene: TRBJ2-1
V gene: TRBV5-8
D gene: TRBD2

CDR3 protein: ASSPLRTGATYNSPLH
J gene: TRBJ1-6
V gene: TRBV18
D gene: TRBD1

CDR3 protein: ASSDSMGTIQY
J gene: TRBJ2-5
V gene: TRBV6-4
D gene: -

CDR3 protein: ASSPGFGLAGSYEQY
J gene: TRBJ2-7
V gene: TRBV4-1
D gene: TRBD2

CDR3 protein: ASSEKDRYGYT
J gene: TRBJ1-2
V gene: TRBV2
D gene: -

CDR3 protein: ASSVENSGNYGYT
J gene: TRBJ1-2
V gene: TRBV9
D gene: -

CDR3 protein: ASSLAGLGNTIY
J gene: TRBJ1-3
V gene: TRBV5-5
D gene: -